This is a list of T cell receptor beta chains from one sample in a study of blood T cell repertoires in COVID-19. Assay: immunoSEQ multiplex PCR; the TCRdb copy retains only in-frame clones and omits some. The sample holds approximately 90,000 clones, over 65% seen once. The sequenced material came from peripheral blood. The receptors derive from a human donor in a cohort sampled during active COVID-19. The CDR3 runs from the conserved cysteine through the conserved F or W. The order of the fields is J gene, clone size, D gene, V gene, CDR3 length, CDR3 DNA, CDR3 protein. The D gene is left open where the match is weak. For some rows the clone size is stated as once, few or many, or as a class when expanded; others skip it.

TRBJ2-2	many	TRBD2	TRBV11-3	18	TGTGCCAGCCTACCCCCCGGTGGGACTAGCGGAGACACCGGGGAGCTGTTTTTT	CASLPPGGTSGDTGELFF
TRBJ1-5	many	.	TRBV7-2	13	TGTGCCAGCAGCGCCTGGACAGCTCAGCCCCAGCATTTT	CASSAWTAQPQHF
TRBJ2-1	.	.	TRBV28	15	TGTGCCAGCAGTTTAGCGGGGTTAGGGTGGTATAAGCAGTTCTTC	CASSLAGLGWYKQFF
TRBJ2-6	.	TRBD1	TRBV28	16	TGTGCCAGCGGACAGGTCCCAGGGGGTGGGGCCAACGTCCTGACTTTC	CASGQVPGGGANVLTF
TRBJ1-2	.	.	TRBV9	14	TGTGCCAGCAGCGTAAGTTCAGGGGCCTATGGCTACACCTTC	CASSVSSGAYGYTF
TRBJ2-5	.	.	TRBV18	13	TGTGCCAGCTCACCGTCCAGCGGAGAGACCCAGTACTTC	CASSPSSGETQYF
TRBJ2-3	.	.	TRBV7-7	12	TGTGCTAGCAGCTTAGGAGAGGGTACGCAGTATTTT	CASSLGEGTQYF
TRBJ2-7	few	.	TRBV28	12	TGTGCCAGCAGTTTATTGGGACAAGAGCAGTACTTC	CASSLLGQEQYF
TRBJ1-2	.	TRBD1	TRBV2	14	TGTGCCAGGAGGGGAACAGGGGCGGAGTATGGCTACACCTTC	CARRGTGAEYGYTF
TRBJ2-5	.	TRBD2	TRBV15	16	TGTGCCACCAGCCGCCAGCTAGCGGGAGGCTTAGAGACCCAGTACTTC	CATSRQLAGGLETQYF
TRBJ1-5	.	TRBD1	TRBV7-8	18	TGTGCCAGCAGCTTAGGGACAGGGCCCTTTAGGAGCAATCAGCCCCAGCATTTT	CASSLGTGPFRSNQPQHF
TRBJ1-1	.	.	TRBV6-5	14	TGTGCCAGCAGTTGGGGGGGCCGGGCCACTGAAGCTTTCTTT	CASSWGGRATEAFF
TRBJ2-7	.	TRBD2	TRBV7-8	14	TGTGCCAGCAGCTTCTATACTAGCGGCTACGAGCAGTACTTC	CASSFYTSGYEQYF
TRBJ1-2	.	.	TRBV3-1/TRBV3-2	12	TGTGCCAGCAGCCCGGAGGGGTTTGGCTACACCTTC	CASSPEGFGYTF
TRBJ1-2	.	TRBD1	TRBV29-1	14	TGCAGCGCTGGGACAGGGGCCGGTGGCTATGGCTACACCTTC	CSAGTGAGGYGYTF
TRBJ1-4	.	TRBD1	TRBV7-9	16	TGTGCCAGCAGCTCTGAAGGACAGGGCCGAAATGAAAAACTGTTTTTT	CASSSEGQGRNEKLFF